The rows below give T cell receptor beta chains drawn from one sample of a study of blood T cell repertoires in COVID-19. Clones were sequenced by immunoSEQ multiplex PCR, and TCRdb holds only the in-frame ones, with some missing. Among around 370,000 clones listed, over 70% were seen once. Sequencing was carried out using peripheral blood. These receptors came from a woman aged 45 to 65 with COVID-19, enrolled during active disease. Each CDR3 is given with its conserved first and last residue. Each record gives: J gene, V gene, clone size, D gene, CDR3 protein, CDR3 DNA. D genes are given only for firm matches. Size tells how often a clone was seen (once, few, many) or the class of an expanded clone, and some rows leave it out.

TRBJ2-7 | TRBV2 | NA | NA | CASSDPHRASSYEQYF | TGTGCCAGCAGTGACCCCCACAGGGCGAGCTCCTACGAGCAGTACTTC
TRBJ2-1 | TRBV4-1 | NA | NA | CASAFTIGAYNEQFF | TGCGCCAGCGCCTTTACGATAGGGGCCTACAATGAGCAGTTCTTC
TRBJ2-7 | TRBV20-1 | NA | TRBD2 | CSARLAGEQYF | TGCAGTGCAAGACTAGCTGGTGAGCAGTACTTC
TRBJ2-7 | TRBV6-2/TRBV6-3 | NA | TRBD2 | CASSSSGGSSYEQYF | TGTGCCAGCAGTTCTAGCGGAGGGAGCTCCTACGAGCAGTACTTC
TRBJ2-5 | TRBV7-2 | NA | NA | CASSRITGFNQYF | TGTGCCAGCAGCCGTATAACCGGGTTTAACCAGTACTTC
TRBJ1-4 | TRBV5-5 | NA | NA | CASSFPYGRAEKLFF | TGTGCCAGCAGCTTCCCCTATGGGCGGGCTGAAAAACTGTTTTTT
TRBJ1-5 | TRBV7-8 | few | NA | CASSSDSSYQPQHF | TGTGCCAGCAGCTCGGACAGTTCATATCAGCCCCAGCATTTT
TRBJ2-5 | TRBV19 | NA | NA | CASSSGSGGETQYF | TGTGCCAGTAGTAGTGGGAGCGGCGGGGAGACCCAGTACTTC
TRBJ1-4 | TRBV6-2/TRBV6-3 | NA | NA | CASSYSRQYNEKLFF | TGTGCCAGCAGTTACTCGCGGCAGTACAATGAAAAACTGTTTTTT
TRBJ2-3 | TRBV4-3 | NA | TRBD2 | CASSQERSQTSGRYSTQYF | TGCGCCAGCAGCCAAGAAAGGAGCCAGACTAGCGGGAGATATAGTACGCAGTATTTT
TRBJ1-2 | TRBV7-2 | NA | TRBD1 | CASSKFVRDRGHYGYTF | TGTGCCAGCAGCAAATTCGTACGGGACAGGGGACACTATGGCTACACCTTC
TRBJ2-5 | TRBV7-9 | NA | TRBD1 | CASNPRTGKETQYF | TGTGCCAGCAATCCCCGGACAGGGAAAGAGACCCAGTACTTC
TRBJ1-2 | TRBV5-1 | NA | TRBD1 | CASSLEGTGVRGYTF | TGCGCCAGCAGCTTGGAAGGGACAGGGGTACGTGGCTACACCTTC